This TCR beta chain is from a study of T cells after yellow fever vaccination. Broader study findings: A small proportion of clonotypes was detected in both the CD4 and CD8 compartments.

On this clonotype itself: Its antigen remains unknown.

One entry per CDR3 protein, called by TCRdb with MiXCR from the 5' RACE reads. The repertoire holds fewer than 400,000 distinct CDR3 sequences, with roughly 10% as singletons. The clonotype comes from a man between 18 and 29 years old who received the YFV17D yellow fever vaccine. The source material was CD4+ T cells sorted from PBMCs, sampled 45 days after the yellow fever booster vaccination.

Here the CDR3 DNA reads TGCGCCAGCAGCCAAGATAGGATGAACACTGAAGCTTTCTTT. This encodes CASSQDRMNTEAFF. The chain has TRBV4-1 and TRBJ1-1, with D uncertain. V lost 0 bases, J lost 0 bases, and 5 bases lay in between. CDR1 and CDR2 from the germline V gene are MGHRA and YSYEKL. The CDR3 spans 14 residues.